Listed below are T cell receptor beta chains from one sample, sequenced in a study of blood T cell repertoires in COVID-19. The repertoire was sequenced with immunoSEQ multiplex PCR; TCRdb's copy has only in-frame clones and lacks some. The sample holds about 350,000 clones; around nine tenths are singletons and the top ten take over 1%. The sample consisted of PBMCs or T cells enriched from blood (not recorded which). Receptor source: a woman between 25 and 40 years old who had been exposed to COVID-19. Each CDR3 is given with its conserved first and last residue. Fields, in order: D gene, V gene, J gene, clone size, CDR3 protein, CDR3 DNA. D genes are given only for firm matches. The size field is filled for only some rows; it gives once, few, many or a size class.

-,TRBV15,TRBJ2-5,once,CATSRDRGQETQYF,TGTGCCACCAGCAGAGATCGCGGCCAAGAGACCCAGTACTTC
-,TRBV5-1,TRBJ2-5,-,CASSFGPARETQYF,TGCGCCAGCAGCTTTGGGCCAGCTCGGGAGACCCAGTACTTC
TRBD2,TRBV9,TRBJ2-1,-,CASSPRGLAVINEQFF,TGTGCCAGCAGCCCCAGGGGACTAGCGGTTATTAATGAGCAGTTCTTC
TRBD1,TRBV3-1/TRBV3-2,TRBJ1-6,-,CASSQGAPGQGNSPLHF,TGTGCCAGCAGCCAAGGAGCCCCGGGACAGGGGAATTCACCCCTCCACTTT
-,TRBV18,TRBJ2-7,-,CASSPGDIPPYEQYF,TGTGCCAGCTCCCCCGGGGATATTCCTCCCTACGAGCAGTACTTC
-,TRBV4-2,TRBJ2-3,many,CASSQDQGDTQYF,TGTGCCAGCAGCCAAGATCAGGGAGATACGCAGTATTTT
TRBD1,TRBV19,TRBJ2-3,-,CATGQGILDTQYF,TGTGCCACGGGACAGGGGATTTTAGATACGCAGTATTTT
TRBD1,TRBV19,TRBJ2-1,-,CASRKRDRALNEQFF,TGTGCCAGTAGGAAGCGGGACAGGGCTTTAAATGAGCAGTTCTTC
TRBD1,TRBV5-1,TRBJ2-7,-,CASSSGQGYEQYF,TGCGCCAGCAGCTCGGGACAGGGGTACGAGCAGTACTTC
-,TRBV6-2/TRBV6-3,TRBJ1-5,-,CASSSSEYQPQHF,TGTGCCAGCAGTTCATCTGAGTATCAGCCCCAGCATTTT
-,TRBV12-3/TRBV12-4,TRBJ1-2,-,CASSSRLTTF,TGTGCCAGCAGTTCCCGTCTTACAACATTC
TRBD2,TRBV27,TRBJ2-7,few,CASSIAGAYEQYF,TGTGCCAGCAGTATAGCGGGAGCCTACGAGCAGTACTTC
TRBD2,TRBV5-4,TRBJ2-7,-,CASSHLGGFAEQYF,TGTGCCAGCAGCCACCTGGGGGGGTTCGCCGAGCAGTACTTC
TRBD2,TRBV6-5,TRBJ2-7,-,CAAGGYEQYF,TGTGCCGCGGGGGGTTACGAGCAGTACTTC
-,TRBV6-6,TRBJ1-3,-,CASSRLSGQSSGNTIYF,TGTGCCAGCAGCCGACTCTCGGGACAAAGCTCTGGAAACACCATATATTTT
TRBD1,TRBV2,TRBJ1-4,-,CAGKTGGREKLFF,TGTGCCGGAAAAACAGGGGGTAGGGAAAAACTGTTTTTT
TRBD1,TRBV28,TRBJ1-2,-,CASSWDSLYGYTF,TGTGCCAGCAGTTGGGACAGCCTCTATGGCTACACCTTC
TRBD1,TRBV4-1,TRBJ2-1,-,CASSQDRGQVTYNEQFF,TGCGCCAGCAGCCAAGACCGAGGACAGGTGACTTACAATGAGCAGTTCTTC
-,TRBV5-1,TRBJ2-1,-,CASREDYEQFF,TGCGCCAGCAGGGAGGATTACGAGCAGTTCTTC
-,TRBV5-5,TRBJ2-7,-,CASSLGEYEQYF,TGTGCCAGCAGCCTGGGGGAGTACGAGCAGTACTTC
TRBD2,TRBV7-6,TRBJ2-1,-,CASSLAGLAGGPVIARPLF,TGTGCCAGCAGCTTGGCGGGACTAGCGGGAGGGCCGGTGATTGCTCGCCCGCTCTTC
-,TRBV28,TRBJ2-7,once,CASSPRQGTRWGEQYF,TGTGCCAGCAGCCCTCGGCAGGGAACAAGGTGGGGCGAGCAGTACTTC
-,TRBV7-9,TRBJ1-1,-,CASSRQWANTEAFF,TGTGCCAGCAGCCGGCAATGGGCGAACACTGAAGCTTTCTTT
TRBD2,TRBV13,TRBJ2-4,-,CASSLPMGGRGNIQYF,TGTGCCAGCAGCTTACCCATGGGGGGGAGAGGTAACATTCAGTACTTC
-,TRBV11-2,TRBJ2-3,-,CASSLYSQRGRSTDTQYF,TGTGCCAGCAGCTTATACTCCCAAAGGGGCAGAAGCACAGATACGCAGTATTTT
TRBD1,TRBV28,TRBJ2-7,-,CASSPTGSYEQYF,TGTGCCAGCTCTCCGACAGGGTCCTACGAGCAGTACTTC
TRBD2,TRBV5-1,TRBJ2-7,-,CASSSGLAGGGSYEQYF,TGCGCCAGCAGCTCGGGACTAGCGGGAGGAGGCTCCTACGAGCAGTACTTC
-,TRBV7-3,TRBJ2-3,-,CASSLVGSGGDTQYF,TGTGCCAGCAGCTTGGTCGGGAGTGGTGGGGATACGCAGTATTTT
TRBD2,TRBV5-1,TRBJ2-1,-,CASSLGGSSYNEQFF,TGCGCCAGCAGCTTGGGCGGGAGTTCCTACAATGAGCAGTTCTTC
-,TRBV24-1,TRBJ2-2,-,CATRRQAGELFF,TGTGCCACGCGTCGCCAGGCCGGGGAGCTGTTTTTT
TRBD2,TRBV4-2,TRBJ2-3,-,CASSQTSGRAWDTQYF,TGTGCCAGCAGCCAGACTAGCGGGAGGGCCTGGGATACGCAGTATTTT
-,TRBV18,TRBJ2-3,-,CASSTSTDTQYF,TGTGCCAGCTCTACTAGCACAGATACGCAGTATTTT
TRBD2,TRBV3-1/TRBV3-2,TRBJ2-7,-,CASSHGEGLAGQIHEQYF,TGTGCCAGCAGCCACGGCGAGGGACTAGCGGGACAAATCCACGAGCAGTACTTC
TRBD1,TRBV9,TRBJ2-5,-,CASSGMGQGQETQYF,TGTGCCAGCAGTGGTATGGGACAGGGCCAAGAGACCCAGTACTTC
-,TRBV5-5,TRBJ2-1,once,CASSLTQGEQFF,TGTGCCAGCAGCCTGACCCAGGGTGAGCAGTTCTTC
-,TRBV6-2/TRBV6-3,TRBJ2-3,-,CASSYSIRVEADTQYF,TGTGCCAGCAGTTACTCCATCCGAGTGGAGGCAGATACGCAGTATTTT
TRBD2,TRBV3-1/TRBV3-2,TRBJ2-7,-,CASRAGTSGRDQYF,TGTGCCAGCAGGGCAGGGACTAGCGGGAGAGATCAGTACTTC
-,TRBV11-2,TRBJ1-3,-,CASSHRSSGNTIYF,TGTGCCAGCAGCCACAGAAGCTCTGGAAACACCATATATTTT
-,TRBV5-5,TRBJ1-5,-,CASSPGGDLRSPQHF,TGTGCCAGCAGCCCTGGAGGGGACCTTCGATCGCCCCAGCATTTT
-,TRBV28,TRBJ2-3,once,CASSSRPLSTDTQYF,TGTGCCAGCAGTTCCAGGCCACTTAGCACAGATACGCAGTATTTT
TRBD1,TRBV29-1,TRBJ2-3,-,CSVLAGGRDTQYF,TGCAGCGTTTTGGCAGGGGGTAGGGATACGCAGTATTTT
-,TRBV7-9,TRBJ2-7,-,CASSLVREGGEQYF,TGTGCCAGCAGCTTAGTCAGGGAAGGGGGCGAGCAGTACTTC
TRBD1,TRBV3-1/TRBV3-2,TRBJ2-7,-,CASSQVGQVAEQYF,TGTGCCAGCAGCCAAGTCGGACAGGTGGCCGAGCAGTACTTC
TRBD1,TRBV27,TRBJ2-4,-,CASSPLTGSFAAKNIQYF,TGTGCCAGCAGTCCACTGACAGGGTCGTTCGCGGCCAAAAACATTCAGTACTTC
TRBD2,TRBV5-1,TRBJ2-7,-,CASSLETGGYEQYF,TGCGCCAGCAGCTTGGAGACGGGGGGGTACGAGCAGTACTTC
TRBD2,TRBV11-3,TRBJ2-1,-,CASSLDRGSSGGHEQFF,TGTGCCAGCAGCTTAGATCGTGGATCTAGCGGGGGCCATGAGCAGTTCTTC
-,TRBV5-6,TRBJ2-1,-,CASSPTSNEQFF,TGTGCCAGCAGCCCTACTAGCAATGAGCAGTTCTTC
TRBD2,TRBV14,TRBJ2-1,-,CASSQEAPLAGPSYNEQFF,TGTGCCAGCAGCCAAGAAGCGCCCTTAGCGGGGCCCTCCTACAATGAGCAGTTCTTC
-,TRBV7-9,TRBJ2-3,-,CASSLVVGSSDTQYF,TGTGCCAGCAGCTTAGTAGTCGGTTCATCAGATACGCAGTATTTT
TRBD1,TRBV12-5,TRBJ1-1,-,CASARDRGRDTEAFF,TGTGCTAGTGCTCGGGACAGGGGGCGCGATACTGAAGCTTTCTTT
-,TRBV2,TRBJ2-1,-,CASSEVAAEQFF,TGTGCCAGCAGTGAGGTGGCGGCAGAGCAGTTCTTC